One and the same sample provided the 26 T cell receptor beta chains below, sequenced in a study of CD4 T cells in relation to SARS-CoV-2 and coronaviruses (dated by TCRdb to the early 2020s). CD4+ T cells from unexposed donors were collected before the COVID-19 pandemic (2011-2018). Library construction relied on the immunoSEQ multiplex PCR assay. The table was pulled from immuneACCESS by TCRdb, which kept in-frame rearrangements only. Such tables lose some clones; where checked, under half of the loss comes from unresolved V genes, and the rest has no known cause. The sample profile shows tens of thousands of clones; approximately 93% of them were found once. Of the sample, approximately 0.25% falls within the top ten clones. Material for sequencing was naive CD4+ T cells from PBMCs. The sample's cell subset or site, from its label and the paper: naive CD4+ T cells isolated by negative enrichment. The receptor source for this set is a human donor in good health.

This clone appeared once. V gene TRBV24-1 combines with J gene TRBJ2-2, with D possibly being TRBD1 (6 bases). The CDR3 covers 16 residues. CDR1 is KGHDR, CDR2 SFDVKD, per germline. Trimming stripped 3 bases from V and 0 bases from J, with 10 bases between. CDR3 DNA sequence: TGTGCCACCAGTGATCCGTGGACAGCGAACACCGGGGAGCTGTTTTTT. This translates into CATSDPWTANTGELFF.

The chain uses TRBV27 and TRBJ2-7, with TRBD2 matching over 8 bases. Germline V gene lookup returns CDR1 MNHEY and CDR2 SMNVEV (reference sequence). The CDR3 has 19 amino acids. Germline trimming cut 3 bases from V and 2 bases from J; bases unmatched to any gene: 18. CDR3 nucleotides: TGTGCCAGCAGTTTCTCGGGGGGGCGTCGGGAGCGGGCGACCTACGAGCAGTACTTC. Encoded protein: CASSFSGGRRERATYEQYF.

The V gene is TRBV25-1, the J gene TRBJ2-5, with 10 positions matching TRBD1. The ends lost 2 bases at V and 5 bases at J; junction bases unmatched: 8. This CDR3 has 16 amino acids. Germline V gene lookup returns CDR1 MGHDK and CDR2 SYGVNS. The CDR3 region has the DNA TGTGCCAGCAGTGAACTGCGTGACAGGGGGCGGGAGACCCAGTACTTC. Its protein is CASSELRDRGRETQYF.

The V call is TRBV28, the J call TRBJ2-1, with TRBD2 matching over 8 bases. The CDR3 is 13 residues long. The V gene end was trimmed by 6 bases and the J gene end by 4 bases; junction bases not matched to a gene: 2. Germline V gene data show CDR1 as MDHEN and CDR2 as SYDVKM. The CDR3 DNA reads TGTGCCAGCAGCCTAGCGGGTTACAATGAGCAGTTCTTC. It yields the protein CASSLAGYNEQFF.

The V gene is TRBV9, the J gene TRBJ2-7; D may correspond to TRBD1 or TRBD2 (5 bases each). The CDR3 consists of 14 residues. The V end was cut by 0 bases, the J end by 5 bases, with 12 bases between. Germline CDR1 is SGDLS and CDR2 is YYNGEE. The CDR3 sequence is CASSVEAGTDEQYF. In DNA, the CDR3 is TGTGCCAGCAGCGTAGAAGCAGGGACGGACGAGCAGTACTTC.

V and J are TRBV28 and TRBJ1-5; no firm D call. Trimming pared 8 bases from V and 7 bases from J, leaving 12 bases between. Germline CDR1 MDHEN, CDR2 SYDVKM. The CDR3 length is 12 residues. The CDR3: CASGPRSQPQHF. The CDR3 nucleotides are TGTGCCAGCGGCCCTAGGTCCCAGCCCCAGCATTTT.

This clone showed up just once. The chain recombines TRBV18 with TRBJ1-5, with D possibly being TRBD1 (6 bases). The CDR3 has 16 amino acids. The V end was cut by 2 bases, the J end by 5 bases, with 16 bases between. Germline V gene lookup returns CDR1 KGHSH and CDR2 LQKENI. CDR3 coding DNA: TGTGCCAGCTCACCAGTTTTAGGGGAGGGGGATCAGCCCCAGCATTTT. This codes for CASSPVLGEGDQPQHF.

V and J are TRBV2 and TRBJ2-3, with D uncertain. CDR3 length: 10 residues. Between the trimmed V and J ends, which lost 1 base and 8 bases, there was a span of 1 base. Germline values: CDR1 SNHLY, CDR2 FYNNEI. The CDR3 region has the DNA TGTGCCAGCAGTGAAGGTACGCAGTATTTT. It yields the protein CASSEGTQYF.

The chain is built from TRBV25-1 and TRBJ1-2; D is undetermined. The CDR3 is 13 amino acids. The ends were cut back, 6 bases at V and 3 bases at J, with 11 bases in the middle. Germline V gives CDR1 MGHDK, CDR2 SYGVNS. CDR3 residues: CASRTSTDYGYTF. CDR3 sequence (DNA): TGTGCCAGCAGAACCTCTACTGACTATGGCTACACCTTC.

This clone was observed a few times. The rearrangement joins TRBV3-1 (or the pseudogene TRBV3-2) to TRBJ1-2; TRBD1 matches 7 bases. V lost 2 bases and J lost 2; bases outside the gene matches: 5. Per the germline V gene, CDR1 is LGHDT and CDR2 is YNNKEL (reference sequence). The CDR3 is 15 residues long. CDR3 region: CASSQSTGENYGYTF. In DNA, the CDR3 is TGTGCCAGCAGCCAATCAACAGGGGAGAACTATGGCTACACCTTC.

This sequence joins TRBV9 and TRBJ1-2; 8 bases match TRBD1. From germline, CDR1 is SGDLS and CDR2 YYNGEE. Trimming took 2 bases from V and 8 from J; bases not matched to a gene: 11. This CDR3 region has 15 residues. CDR3: CASSVSTGGEHGYTF. The CDR3, as DNA: TGTGCCAGCAGCGTTAGTACAGGGGGGGAGCACGGCTACACCTTC.

The chain links TRBV19 to TRBJ2-2, with a tentative D call TRBD2 (5 bases). Germline CDR1 LNHDA, CDR2 SQIVND (reference sequence). The CDR3 runs 17 residues. Trimming cost V 3 bases and J 3 bases, with 17 bases left between them. CDR3 region: CASSIFVGVQDTGELFF. The DNA of the CDR3 is TGTGCCAGTAGTATTTTCGTCGGGGTTCAGGACACCGGGGAGCTGTTTTTT.

The gene calls are TRBV18 and TRBJ2-5; 9 bases line up with TRBD2. This CDR3 has 17 residues. Germline V gives CDR1 KGHSH, CDR2 LQKENI. Trimming took 0 bases from V and 5 from J; bases not matched to a gene: 10. The CDR3: CASSPPSIAGEGETQYF. The CDR3 region has the DNA TGTGCCAGCTCACCACCGAGTATAGCGGGAGAGGGGGAGACCCAGTACTTC.

This rearrangement joins TRBV5-1 to TRBJ2-2; the D gene is possibly TRBD1 (6 bases). Trimming cost V 1 base and J 5 bases, with 18 bases left between them. Germline-derived CDR1 and CDR2 are SGHRS and YFSETQ. CDR3 length: 17 residues. The CDR3 protein is CASSLSAPGQSTGELFF. CDR3 coding DNA: TGCGCCAGCAGCTTGTCGGCCCCGGGACAATCGACCGGGGAGCTGTTTTTT.

The rearrangement joins TRBV7-8 to TRBJ2-3, with a tentative D call TRBD1 (5 bases). The CDR3 covers 16 residues. V was clipped by 6 bases and J by 2 bases, with 18 bases between them. Germline V CDR1 and CDR2: SGHVS, FQNEAQ. The CDR3 sequence is CASRPLYMGLTDTQYF. The CDR3 nucleotides read TGTGCCAGCAGGCCCCTTTACATGGGGCTCACAGATACGCAGTATTTT.

The chain recombines TRBV19 with TRBJ2-7, with D possibly called TRBD1 or TRBD2 (5 bases each). The CDR3 covers 15 residues. The germline gives CDR1 LNHDA, CDR2 SQIVND (reference sequence). Trimming removed 5 bases at V and 0 bases at J, with 14 bases between. Here the CDR3 DNA reads TGTGCCAGTAGTTCGCGCCGGGACCGCTCCTACGAGCAGTACTTC. It yields the protein CASSSRRDRSYEQYF.

The J gene is TRBJ2-5, the V gene TRBV18, with TRBD1 matching 9 bases. The CDR3 contains 18 residues. Germline loops: CDR1 KGHSH, CDR2 LQKENI. Trimming cost V 2 bases and J 1 base; bases outside gene matches: 11. This CDR3 reads CASSPRGQGRGAQETQYF. CDR3 DNA: TGTGCCAGCTCACCAAGGGGACAGGGAAGAGGGGCCCAAGAGACCCAGTACTTC. Complete variable domain (other parts from reference TRBV18 and TRBJ2-5): NAGVMQNPRHLVRRRGQEARLRCSPMKGHSHVYWYRQLPEEGLKFMVYLQKENIIDESGMPKERFSAEFPKEGPSILRIQQVVRGDSAAYFCASSPRGQGRGAQETQYFGPGTRLLVL.

V usage is TRBV4-2 and J usage is TRBJ2-1; no definite D call. Germline-derived CDR1 and CDR2 are LGHNA and YNFKEQ. The CDR3 runs to 15 residues. V was pared by 0 bases and J by 7 bases, with 13 bases between. CDR3: CASSQEGSRSNEQFF. The CDR3 DNA reads as TGTGCCAGCAGCCAAGAAGGAAGTAGGTCTAATGAGCAGTTCTTC.

The chain carries TRBV28 and TRBJ2-7; a weak D match, TRBD2 (5 bases). CDR1 MDHEN and CDR2 SYDVKM come from the germline V gene. The CDR3 has 15 amino acids. The V end was cut by 5 bases, the J end by 4 bases, with 18 bases between. The CDR3 DNA is TGTGCCAGCAGTGAAGCGGTCCTTGGCGGGTACGAGCAGTACTTC. The encoded protein is CASSEAVLGGYEQYF.

This rearrangement joins TRBV28 to TRBJ2-3, with D possibly TRBD2 on 5 matching bases. V dropped 8 bases and J dropped 3 bases, with 18 bases sitting between them. This CDR3 contains 15 residues. Germline V lookup: CDR1 MDHEN, CDR2 SYDVKM. This CDR3 reads CASPPPGSGTDTQYF. In DNA form, the CDR3 reads TGTGCCAGCCCCCCGCCGGGGAGTGGGACAGATACGCAGTATTTT.

For the CDR3, the DNA is TGTGCCAGTAGATTTCCCGGGACTAGCGGGGGGGCCAATGAGCAGTTCTTC. This codes for CASRFPGTSGGANEQFF. The genes are TRBV19 and TRBJ2-1; 16 bases map to TRBD2. The germline V gene encodes CDR1 LNHDA and CDR2 SQIVND (reference sequence). The CDR3 is 17 amino acids. The V gene end was trimmed by 6 bases and the J gene end by 6 bases; junction bases not matched to a gene: 8.

This chain joins TRBV7-2 and TRBJ2-5, with D hard to call. CDR3 length: 15 residues. Germline CDR1 SGHTA, CDR2 FQGNSA. V was trimmed by 3 bases and J by 1 base, leaving 12 bases between them. This chain's CDR3 is CASSFLGSIQETQYF. CDR3 in DNA: TGTGCCAGCAGCTTCCTTGGCAGTATCCAAGAGACCCAGTACTTC.

The table lists this clone with a few counts. The chain uses TRBV7-9 and TRBJ2-7, with 8 bases fitting TRBD2. V dropped 3 bases and J dropped 4; count of bases not matched to a gene: 8. The CDR3 has 15 amino acids. Germline lookup yields CDR1 SEHNR and CDR2 FQNEAQ (reference sequence). DNA for the CDR3: TGTGCCAGCAGCTTCCTCTCGGGACTAGATTACGAGCAGTACTTC. Amino acids: CASSFLSGLDYEQYF.

J is TRBJ2-7 and V is TRBV5-4; 12 nucleotides line up with TRBD2. Germline CDR1 is SGHNT and CDR2 is YYREEE (reference sequence). With V trimmed by 4 bases and J by 3 bases, 8 bases remained unmatched. The CDR3 consists of 16 residues. The CDR3 DNA reads TGTGCCAGCAGCACCAGGACTAGCGGGAACTACTACGAGCAGTACTTC. Translation: CASSTRTSGNYYEQYF. Filled out from reference TRBV5-4 and TRBJ2-7, the complete variable domain reads ETGVTQSPTHLIKTRGQQVTLRCSSQSGHNTVSWYQQALGQGPQFIFQYYREEENGRGNFPPRFSGLQFPNYSSELNVNALELDDSALYLCASSTRTSGNYYEQYFGPGTRLTVT.

This rearrangement joins TRBV5-1 to TRBJ2-1; 16 positions agree with TRBD2. Germline values: CDR1 SGHRS, CDR2 YFSETQ. The J segment lost 14 bases and the V segment lost 4 bases, leaving 6 bases of the junction unmatched. There are 14 residues in the CDR3. This CDR3 is CASSGGLAGGPEFF. CDR3 coding DNA: TGCGCCAGCAGCGGGGGACTAGCGGGAGGGCCCGAGTTCTTC.

The chain has TRBV20-1 and TRBJ2-7; D not resolved. V was clipped by 3 bases and J by 1 base, with 7 bases between them. The germline V gene has CDR1 DFQATT and CDR2 SNEGSKA (reference sequence). This CDR3 has 12 amino acids. CDR3 DNA sequence: TGCAGTGCTAGTATAGGGTCCTACGAGCAGTACTTC. It specifies CSASIGSYEQYF.